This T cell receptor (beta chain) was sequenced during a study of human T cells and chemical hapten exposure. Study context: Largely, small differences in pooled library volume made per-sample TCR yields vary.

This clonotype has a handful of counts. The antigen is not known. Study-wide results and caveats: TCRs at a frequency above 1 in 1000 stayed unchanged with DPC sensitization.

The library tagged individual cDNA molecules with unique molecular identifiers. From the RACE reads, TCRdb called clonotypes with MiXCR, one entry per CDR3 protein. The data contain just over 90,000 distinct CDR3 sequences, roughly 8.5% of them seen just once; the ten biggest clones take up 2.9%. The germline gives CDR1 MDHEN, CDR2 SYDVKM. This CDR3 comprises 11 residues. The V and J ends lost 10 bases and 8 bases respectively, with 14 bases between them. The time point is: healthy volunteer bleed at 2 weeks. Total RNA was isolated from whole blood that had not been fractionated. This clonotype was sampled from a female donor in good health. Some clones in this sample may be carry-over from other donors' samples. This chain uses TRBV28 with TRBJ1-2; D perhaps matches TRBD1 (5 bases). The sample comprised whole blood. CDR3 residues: CATLGGFGYTF. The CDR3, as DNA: TGTGCCACCCTGGGGGGGTTCGGCTACACCTTC.